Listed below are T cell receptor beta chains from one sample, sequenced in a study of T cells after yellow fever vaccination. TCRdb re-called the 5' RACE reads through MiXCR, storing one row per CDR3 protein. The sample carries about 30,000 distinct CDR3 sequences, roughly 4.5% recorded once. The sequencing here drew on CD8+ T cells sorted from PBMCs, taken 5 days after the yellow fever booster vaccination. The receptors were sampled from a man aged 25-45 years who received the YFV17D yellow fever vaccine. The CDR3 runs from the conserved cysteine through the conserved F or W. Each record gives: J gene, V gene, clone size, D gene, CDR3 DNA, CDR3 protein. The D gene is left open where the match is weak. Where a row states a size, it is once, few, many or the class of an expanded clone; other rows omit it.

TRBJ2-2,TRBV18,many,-,TGTGCCAGCTCACCAAGGACCGCGGGCGAGAACACCGGGGAGCTGTTTTTT,CASSPRTAGENTGELFF
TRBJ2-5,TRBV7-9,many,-,TGTGCCAGCAGCCCCGGCGGCCAAGAGACCCAGTACTTC,CASSPGGQETQYF
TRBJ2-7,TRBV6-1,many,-,TGTGCCAGCAGTGATACGCCGGTCCCCTACGAGCAGTACTTC,CASSDTPVPYEQYF
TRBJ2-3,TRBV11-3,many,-,TGTGCCAGCAGCTTAGATGGGGGCACAGATACGCAGTATTTT,CASSLDGGTDTQYF
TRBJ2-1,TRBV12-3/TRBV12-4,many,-,TGTGCCAGCAGTTTGATGGGAAATGAGCAGTTCTTC,CASSLMGNEQFF
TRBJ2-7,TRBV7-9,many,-,TGTGCCAGCAGCCCACCCGGGACGTGGAACGAGCAGTACTTC,CASSPPGTWNEQYF
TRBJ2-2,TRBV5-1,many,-,TGCGCCAGCAGCTTGACCCTGGAAAACACCGGGGAGCTGTTTTTT,CASSLTLENTGELFF
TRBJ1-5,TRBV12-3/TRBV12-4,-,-,TGTGCCAGCAGTTCCCAGGGATGGGACCTGGGTCAAATTCAGCCCCAGCATTTT,CASSSQGWDLGQIQPQHF
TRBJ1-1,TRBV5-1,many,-,TGCGCCAGCAGCTTCGGACAGATGAACACTGAAGCTTTCTTT,CASSFGQMNTEAFF
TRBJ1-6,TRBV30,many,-,TGTGCCGGCCGGACGGAGGGGAATTCACCCCTCCACTTT,CAGRTEGNSPLHF
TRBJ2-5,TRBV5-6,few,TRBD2,TGTGCCAGCAGCCTTGGACTAGCGGCACGGGAGACCCAGTACTTC,CASSLGLAARETQYF
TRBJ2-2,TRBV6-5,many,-,TGTGCCAGCAGTTCCCTGGATCTTAACACCGGGGAGCTGTTTTTT,CASSSLDLNTGELFF
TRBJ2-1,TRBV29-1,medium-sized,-,TGCAGCGTTGAAAGACTGGACCACAATGAGCAGTTCTTC,CSVERLDHNEQFF
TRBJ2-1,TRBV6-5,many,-,TGTGCCAGCAGTTATCTCCAGGGGAGTAATGAGCAGTTCTTC,CASSYLQGSNEQFF
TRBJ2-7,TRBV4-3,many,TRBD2,TGCGCCAGCAGCCAAGATCTTACGGGGGGGCTCTCCTACGAGCAGTACTTC,CASSQDLTGGLSYEQYF
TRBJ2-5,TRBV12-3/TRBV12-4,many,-,TGTGCCAGCAGTGTCTCGGGTTCAGGTGAGACCCAGTACTTC,CASSVSGSGETQYF
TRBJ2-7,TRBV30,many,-,TGTGCCTGGAAGATAGGGAGCTCCTACGAGCAGTACTTC,CAWKIGSSYEQYF
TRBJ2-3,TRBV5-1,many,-,TGCGCCAGCAGTATGGACTCAACTCTGGCAGATACGCAGTATTTT,CASSMDSTLADTQYF
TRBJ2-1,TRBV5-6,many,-,TGTGCCAGCAGCTTGGAGATTAGCGGCTCCTACAATGAGCAGTTCTTC,CASSLEISGSYNEQFF
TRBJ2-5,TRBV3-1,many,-,TGTGCCAGCAGCCAAGGGTCAAATCAAGAGACCCAGTACTTC,CASSQGSNQETQYF
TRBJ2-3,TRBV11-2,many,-,TGTGCCAGCAGCGCCGAGGGAGATACGCAGTATTTT,CASSAEGDTQYF
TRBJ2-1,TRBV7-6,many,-,TGTGCCAGCAGCCACGGGGTTGGGGATAGTGAGCAGTTCTTC,CASSHGVGDSEQFF
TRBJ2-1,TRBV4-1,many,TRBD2,TGCGCCAGCAGCCGCCCGGGACTAGCGTCTAACAATGAGCAGTTCTTC,CASSRPGLASNNEQFF
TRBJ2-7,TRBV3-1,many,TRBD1,TGTGCCAGCAGCCAACGACAGGGGATCGGCGAGCAGTACTTC,CASSQRQGIGEQYF
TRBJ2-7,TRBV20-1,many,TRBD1,TGCAGTGCTAGAGATCGGGGGACAGGGTTCAGCGAGCAGTACTTC,CSARDRGTGFSEQYF
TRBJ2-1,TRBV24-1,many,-,TGTGCCACCAGTGAGTTCGGGTACGGAAATGAGCAGTTCTTC,CATSEFGYGNEQFF
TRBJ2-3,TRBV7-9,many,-,TGTGCCAGCCGTAAGGGAGCTAACATATACACAGATACGCAGTATTTT,CASRKGANIYTDTQYF
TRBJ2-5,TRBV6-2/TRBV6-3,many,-,TGTGCCAGCAGTAAACCCCCGGAGGCAGGCCAAGAGACCCAGTACTTC,CASSKPPEAGQETQYF
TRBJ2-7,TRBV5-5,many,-,TGTGCCAGCACCGACCGCTACTCCTACGAGCAGTACTTC,CASTDRYSYEQYF
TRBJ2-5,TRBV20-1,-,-,TGCAGTGCTAGAGAAGTCGGCAGCGCAGAGACCCAGTACTTC,CSAREVGSAETQYF
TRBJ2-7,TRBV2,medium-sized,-,TGTGCCAGCACCCTTTCGGATTCCTACGAGCAGTACTTC,CASTLSDSYEQYF
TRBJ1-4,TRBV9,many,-,TGTGCCAGCAGCCACCCCCCACAGGGAGGATCCGGTGAAAAACTGTTTTTT,CASSHPPQGGSGEKLFF
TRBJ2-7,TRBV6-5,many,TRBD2,TGTGCCAGCAGTTACTCGGTTCAACTAGCGGACTACGAGCAGTACTTC,CASSYSVQLADYEQYF
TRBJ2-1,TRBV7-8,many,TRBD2,TGTGCCAGCAGCTATCCCGGGACTAGCGGAGCGAGCTCCTACAATGAGCAGTTCTTC,CASSYPGTSGASSYNEQFF
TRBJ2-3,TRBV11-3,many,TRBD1,TGTGCCAGCAGCTCGACAGGGAGCACAGATACGCAGTATTTT,CASSSTGSTDTQYF
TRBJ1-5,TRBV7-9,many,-,TGTGCCAGCACCCTAGGGGCTTTTCAGCCCCAGCATTTT,CASTLGAFQPQHF
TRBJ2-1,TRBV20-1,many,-,TGCAGTGCCGACCGACAGAGCCTGGATGAGCAGTTCTTC,CSADRQSLDEQFF
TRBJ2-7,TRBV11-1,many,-,TGTGCCACCAAAGGGTCAGGGAAACCCTACGAGCAGTACTTC,CATKGSGKPYEQYF
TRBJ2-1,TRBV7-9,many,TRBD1,TGTGCCAGCAGCAGAACGACAGGGGAGTCTGAGCAGTTCTTC,CASSRTTGESEQFF
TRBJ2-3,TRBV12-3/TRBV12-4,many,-,TGTGCCAGCAGGGCCGGGCCTCAAAAGACTAGCACAGATACGCAGTATTTT,CASRAGPQKTSTDTQYF
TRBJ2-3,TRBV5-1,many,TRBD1,TGCGCCAGCAGCTTGTGGGACAGCTTCACAGATACGCAGTATTTT,CASSLWDSFTDTQYF
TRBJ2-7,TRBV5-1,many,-,TGCGCCAGCAGCTACGGACTCGAGCAGTACTTC,CASSYGLEQYF
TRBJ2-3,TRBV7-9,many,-,TGTGCCAGCAGCTTAGTACTAGGGAGCACAGATACGCAGTATTTT,CASSLVLGSTDTQYF
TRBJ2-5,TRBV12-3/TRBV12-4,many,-,TGTGCCAGCTTCAGCGGACCCCAAGAGACCCAGTACTTC,CASFSGPQETQYF
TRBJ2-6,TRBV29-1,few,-,TGCAGCGTGGCCGGGGGCTCTGGGGCCAACGTCCTGACTTTC,CSVAGGSGANVLTF
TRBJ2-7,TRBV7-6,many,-,TGTGCCAGCAGCCCCACGTCCTACGAGCAGTACTTC,CASSPTSYEQYF
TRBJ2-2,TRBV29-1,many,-,TGCAGCGTTTTGCTGGGGCACCAGAACACCGGGGAGCTGTTTTTT,CSVLLGHQNTGELFF
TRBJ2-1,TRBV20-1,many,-,TGCAGTGCCCGCGGCGACTCCTACAATGAGCAGTTCTTC,CSARGDSYNEQFF